Given below is one T cell receptor (beta chain) in context. The data were obtained in a study of blood T cell repertoires in COVID-19. Overall study: Whether acute or convalescent, the COVID-19 samples came from the United States, Italy and Spain. Nucleic acid was either cDNA or gDNA, and it came from T cells, B-cell-depleted T cells, or PBMCs.

Germline CDR1 reads MNHEY; CDR2 reads SVGAGI. There are 13 residues in the CDR3. The ends lost 7 bases at V and 4 bases at J; junction bases unmatched: 5. In the authors' workflow: Amplification of reference gene primers was used by the study to estimate nucleated cell counts. TCRdb's copy holds only in-frame clones and misses some; the assay was immunoSEQ multiplex PCR. D and trimming come from the DNA, and the V and J calls and clone size come from that table. The table lists about 160,000 clones, 80% to 90% of them singletons. Material for sequencing was peripheral blood. The chain joins TRBV6-5 to TRBJ1-1; 8 nucleotides agree with TRBD1. This receptor was obtained from a woman aged 50 to 60 with COVID-19, enrolled during active disease. The CDR3 spells CASTYTGGTEAFF. DNA of the CDR3: TGTGCCAGCACCTATACAGGGGGCACTGAAGCTTTCTTT.